The 21 T cell receptor beta chains listed next were all sequenced from one sample in a study of shared clonotypes between healthy human individuals. Profiled with immunoSEQ multiplex PCR; TCRdb holds only in-frame clones, not every one. Among around 2,000,000 clones listed, roughly 96% were seen once. Material: naive CD4+ T cells sorted from blood. Subset in this sample: CD45RA+ positively selected. The receptors were sampled from a man aged 18 to 29 in good health.

The V gene is TRBV6-5, the J gene TRBJ1-2; D gene ambiguous. Deletions cut 0 bases from V and 8 bases from J, with 13 bases between. Germline lookup yields CDR1 MNHEY and CDR2 SVGAGI. CDR3 length: 14 residues. The CDR3 is CASSYSASPRGYTF. The CDR3 region has the DNA TGTGCCAGCAGTTACTCGGCCAGCCCTAGGGGCTACACCTTC.

V and J are TRBV9 and TRBJ1-1; D gene uncertain. Germline CDR1 reads SGDLS; CDR2 reads YYNGEE. The CDR3 is made up of 15 amino acids. Trimming removed 4 bases from V and 5 bases from J, with 18 bases in between. CDR3 amino acids: CASSPDGRVKTEAFF. The CDR3 nucleotides are TGTGCCAGCAGCCCAGATGGGAGGGTAAAGACTGAAGCTTTCTTT.

The chain recombines TRBV27 with TRBJ2-5; TRBD1 agrees at 7 bases. Germline values: CDR1 MNHEY, CDR2 SMNVEV (reference sequence). The V segment lost 3 bases and the J segment 4 bases; nucleotides outside the gene matches: 8. This CDR3 region has 15 residues. The CDR3 loop is CASSFGKDRIETQYF. The CDR3 DNA reads as TGTGCCAGCAGTTTTGGCAAGGACAGGATAGAGACCCAGTACTTC.

Comment on this clone: Other DNA sequences within the sample encode an identical CDR3. The chain links TRBV28 to TRBJ2-5; the D call may be TRBD1 or TRBD2 (7 bases each). The CDR3 loop spans 15 amino acids. The germline V gene has CDR1 MDHEN and CDR2 SYDVKM. Trimming took 4 bases from V and 1 from J, leaving 13 bases between them. The CDR3 nucleotides read TGTGCCAGCAGTTCAGGGGGGGCAGGCCAAGAGACCCAGTACTTC. This translates into CASSSGGAGQETQYF.

Regarding this clone: Other DNA sequences in the sample encode the same CDR3. V usage is TRBV18 and J usage is TRBJ2-7, with TRBD1 matching over 9 bases. CDR1 is KGHSH, CDR2 LQKENI, per germline. V lost 6 bases and J lost 0; bases outside the gene matches: 6. The CDR3 runs to 15 residues. CDR3 nucleotide sequence: TGTGCCAGCTCGCCGAGACAGGGGGACTCCTACGAGCAGTACTTC. Its protein is CASSPRQGDSYEQYF.

This chain links TRBV11-3 with TRBJ2-7; 9 bases agree with TRBD2. V dropped 1 base and J dropped 7; count of bases not matched to a gene: 2. The CDR3 extends over 13 amino acids. Germline CDR1 is SGHNT and CDR2 is YENEEA. The CDR3 sequence: CASSLGAGGEQYF. CDR3 sequence (DNA): TGTGCCAGCAGCTTAGGAGCGGGGGGTGAGCAGTACTTC. The full variable domain, its missing parts supplied by reference TRBV11-3 and TRBJ2-7, is EAGVVQSPRYKIIEKKQPVAFWCNPISGHNTLYWYLQNLGQGPELLIRYENEEAVDDSQLPKDRFSAERLKGVDSTLKIQPAELGDSAVYLCASSLGAGGEQYFGPGTRLTVT.

V is TRBV30 and J is TRBJ2-4; 11 bases fit TRBD2. The germline CDR1 and CDR2 sequences are GTSNPN and SVGIG (reference sequence). V gave up 3 bases and J gave up 3 bases; unmatched junction bases: 13. This CDR3 comprises 18 residues. The CDR3 DNA follows: TGTGCCTGGAGCCTCGGACTAGCGGGCAGGAACGGCAAAAACATTCAGTACTTC. Translation: CAWSLGLAGRNGKNIQYF. The full variable domain, its missing parts supplied by reference TRBV30 and TRBJ2-4, is SQTIHQWPATLVQPVGSPLSLECTVEGTSNPNLYWYRQAAGRGLQLLFYSVGIGQISSEVPQNLSASRPQDRQFILSSKKLLLSDSGFYLCAWSLGLAGRNGKNIQYFGAGTRLSVL.

The chain carries TRBV19 and TRBJ2-2, with TRBD2 matching over 8 bases. Germline V gene data show CDR1 as LNHDA and CDR2 as SQIVND (reference sequence). With 7 bases clipped from V and 4 bases from J, the junction kept 8 bases outside the gene matches. The CDR3 covers 15 residues. CDR3 coding DNA: TGTGCCAGTATGGCGAGCGGGAGTATCACCGGGGAGCTGTTTTTT. The encoded protein is CASMASGSITGELFF.

This sequence joins TRBV7-2 and TRBJ2-2; 12 positions match TRBD2. Germline CDR1 reads SGHTA; CDR2 reads FQGNSA. J was trimmed by 4 bases and V by 5 bases; bases with no gene match: 5. The CDR3 is 16 amino acids. The DNA for the CDR3 is TGTGCCAGCAGCCGGAGGACTAGCGGGGTCACCGGGGAGCTGTTTTTT. This sequence encodes CASSRRTSGVTGELFF.

V gene TRBV9 combines with J gene TRBJ1-1; tentative D call: TRBD1 (5 bases). Germline V CDR1 and CDR2: SGDLS, YYNGEE. The CDR3 covers 13 residues. Trimming removed 1 base at V and 6 bases at J, with 10 bases between. CDR3 nucleotide sequence: TGTGCCAGCAGCGTACAGGGTATGGCTGAAGCTTTCTTT. This sequence encodes CASSVQGMAEAFF.

The chain couples TRBV30 to TRBJ2-1, with 10 bases matching TRBD2. V lost 0 bases and J lost 7; bases outside the gene matches: 9. This CDR3 contains 16 residues. Germline V gives CDR1 GTSNPN, CDR2 SVGIG (reference sequence). The CDR3 protein is CAWSVPASGSWNEQFF. Written as DNA, the CDR3 is TGTGCCTGGAGTGTACCGGCTAGCGGGAGTTGGAATGAGCAGTTCTTC. Full variable domain (rest looked up from reference TRBV30 and TRBJ2-1): SQTIHQWPATLVQPVGSPLSLECTVEGTSNPNLYWYRQAAGRGLQLLFYSVGIGQISSEVPQNLSASRPQDRQFILSSKKLLLSDSGFYLCAWSVPASGSWNEQFFGPGTRLTVL.

The chain has TRBV19 and TRBJ1-4; a possible D gene is TRBD1 (5 bases). Germline V gene lookup returns CDR1 LNHDA and CDR2 SQIVND (reference sequence). This CDR3 contains 15 residues. V lost 6 bases, J lost 8 bases, and 19 bases lay in between. The CDR3 bases are TGTGCCAGTAGGACAGTTGGACTGTTCGGGGAAAAACTGTTTTTT. Translated, it gives CASRTVGLFGEKLFF.

V is TRBV7-8 and J is TRBJ2-3, with a possible D match to TRBD2 (6 bases). Germline V gene data show CDR1 as SGHVS and CDR2 as FQNEAQ. V dropped 3 bases and J dropped 4 bases, with 17 bases sitting between them. This CDR3 is 16 amino acids long. The CDR3 sequence: CASSFPRRGEADTQYF. CDR3 nucleotide sequence: TGTGCCAGCAGCTTTCCCCGGAGAGGGGAGGCAGATACGCAGTATTTT.

About this clone itself: The sample carries other DNA sequences with the same CDR3. The chain joins TRBV7-2 to TRBJ1-6; D may be TRBD1 (6 bases). Germline V lookup: CDR1 SGHTA, CDR2 FQGNSA. V lost 1 base and J lost 3, with 10 bases in between. The CDR3 contains 16 residues. In DNA, the CDR3 is TGTGCCAGCAGCTTAGAAGGCAGGGGCTATAATTCACCCCTCCACTTT. Translating it yields CASSLEGRGYNSPLHF.

The V and J genes are TRBV2 and TRBJ1-5; no clear D. There are 12 residues in the CDR3. Germline V lookup: CDR1 SNHLY, CDR2 FYNNEI. Between the trimmed V and J ends, which lost 5 bases and 0 bases, there was a span of 2 bases. The CDR3 loop reads CASSLSNQPQHF. CDR3 coding DNA: TGTGCCAGCAGTCTTAGCAATCAGCCCCAGCATTTT.

This clone was recorded only once. The rearrangement joins TRBV9 to TRBJ2-1; 7 nucleotides align to TRBD2. There are 15 residues in the CDR3. After removal of 2 bases from V and 2 bases from J, the junction contained 4 bases not matched to a gene. The germline gives CDR1 SGDLS, CDR2 YYNGEE. The CDR3 protein is CASSVTSAPYNEQFF. The CDR3, as DNA: TGTGCCAGCAGCGTTACTAGCGCACCCTACAATGAGCAGTTCTTC.

The gene calls are TRBV5-1 and TRBJ2-5, with D possibly TRBD1 on 5 matching bases. The CDR3 has 13 residues. Trimming stripped 1 base from V and 5 bases from J, with 9 bases between. The germline V gene has CDR1 SGHRS and CDR2 YFSETQ. CDR3 protein: CASSLSGWETQYF. CDR3 nucleotide sequence: TGCGCCAGCAGCTTGTCAGGGTGGGAGACCCAGTACTTC.

The genes are TRBV19 and TRBJ1-2; tentatively, D is TRBD1 (5 bases). The CDR3 is 14 residues long. Germline values: CDR1 LNHDA, CDR2 SQIVND (reference sequence). The ends were cut back, 3 bases at V and 8 bases at J, with 16 bases in the middle. In nucleotides, the CDR3 is TGTGCCAGTAGTATCAAGATTGCTTGGGGCGGCTACACCTTC. Protein product: CASSIKIAWGGYTF.

The chain has TRBV6-1 and TRBJ1-1; the match to TRBD1 covers 8 bases. Trimming took 8 bases from V and 6 from J; bases not matched to a gene: 8. Looked up from germline, CDR1 is MNHNS and CDR2 is SASEGT. CDR3 size: 13 residues. The CDR3 nucleotides read TGTGCCAGCGGGTCAGGGGGCCAAGCTGAAGCTTTCTTT. Translating it yields CASGSGGQAEAFF.

This clone turned up a few times. The V and J genes are TRBV7-9 and TRBJ2-2; D uncertain. CDR1 is SEHNR, CDR2 FQNEAQ, per germline (reference sequence). There are 13 residues in the CDR3. V gave up 3 bases and J gave up 4 bases, with 6 bases separating them. In nucleotides, the CDR3 is TGTGCCAGCAGCTTGCAACCCACCGGGGAGCTGTTTTTT. It codes for CASSLQPTGELFF.

CDR3 bases: TGTGCCATCAGGGGGACAGGCGGCGGGAGAGGCACCTACGAGCAGTACTTC. Translated, it gives CAIRGTGGGRGTYEQYF. The rearrangement uses TRBV10-3 and TRBJ2-7, with D tentatively TRBD1 (8 bases). The germline V gene encodes CDR1 ENHRY and CDR2 SYGVKD. The length of the CDR3 is 17 residues. V lost 6 bases, J lost 2 bases, and 23 bases lay in between.